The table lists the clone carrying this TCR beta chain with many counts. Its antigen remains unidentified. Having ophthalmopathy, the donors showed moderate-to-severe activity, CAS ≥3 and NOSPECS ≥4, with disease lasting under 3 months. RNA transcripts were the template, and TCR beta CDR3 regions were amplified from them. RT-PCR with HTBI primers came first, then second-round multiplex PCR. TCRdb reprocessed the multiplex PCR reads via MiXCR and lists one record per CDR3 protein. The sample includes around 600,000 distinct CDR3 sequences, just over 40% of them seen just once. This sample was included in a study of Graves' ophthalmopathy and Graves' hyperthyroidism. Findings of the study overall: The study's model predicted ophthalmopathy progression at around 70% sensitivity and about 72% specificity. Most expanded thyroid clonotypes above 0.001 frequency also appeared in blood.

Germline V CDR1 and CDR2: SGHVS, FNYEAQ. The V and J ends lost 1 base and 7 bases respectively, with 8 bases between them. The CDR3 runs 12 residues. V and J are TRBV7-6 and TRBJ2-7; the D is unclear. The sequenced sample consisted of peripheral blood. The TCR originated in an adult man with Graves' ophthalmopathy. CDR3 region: CASSLGHGEQYF. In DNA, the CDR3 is TGTGCCAGCAGCTTAGGACATGGTGAGCAGTACTTC.